This TCR beta chain derives from a study of blood T cell repertoires in COVID-19. Study information: PBMCs, B-cell-depleted T cells, or T cells were the source of the cDNA or gDNA that made up the material.

Living in 24 US areas, the participants were between roughly 18 and 89 years of age. Self-reported history from a screening survey and questionnaire set each donor's cohort. The authors' processing: Reference gene primer amplification yielded estimated nucleated cell counts. Generated by immunoSEQ multiplex PCR, the TCRdb table keeps only in-frame clones and is missing some. The DNA gave D and trimming, while V, J and clone size come from that table. The data show approximately 240,000 clones, with roughly nine tenths seen just once and about 6.9% held by the top ten. In its sample, this clone was seen once. This receptor was obtained from a woman aged 25 to 39 with acute COVID-19. Specimen: PBMCs or T cells enriched from blood (not recorded which).

The CDR3 protein is CASSLTDYGYTF. The CDR3 region has the DNA TGTGCCAGCAGCTTAACAGATTATGGCTACACCTTC. V gene TRBV7-2 combines with J gene TRBJ1-2; D gene unclear. Germline V gene data show CDR1 as SGHTA and CDR2 as FQGNSA. V lost 2 bases and J 5 bases, leaving 6 bases between the germline ends. The CDR3 contains 12 residues.